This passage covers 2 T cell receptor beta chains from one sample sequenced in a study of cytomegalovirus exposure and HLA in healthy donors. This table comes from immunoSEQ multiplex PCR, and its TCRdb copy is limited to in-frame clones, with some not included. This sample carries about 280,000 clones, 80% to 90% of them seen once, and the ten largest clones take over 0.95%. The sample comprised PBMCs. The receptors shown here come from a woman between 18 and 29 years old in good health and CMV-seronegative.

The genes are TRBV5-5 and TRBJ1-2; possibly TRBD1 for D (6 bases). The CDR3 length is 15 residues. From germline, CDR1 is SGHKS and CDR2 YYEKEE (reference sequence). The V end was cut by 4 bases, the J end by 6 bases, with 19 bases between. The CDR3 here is CASSLSLWGLDGYTF. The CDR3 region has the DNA TGTGCCAGCAGCCTCTCCCTGTGGGGGCTTGATGGCTACACCTTC.

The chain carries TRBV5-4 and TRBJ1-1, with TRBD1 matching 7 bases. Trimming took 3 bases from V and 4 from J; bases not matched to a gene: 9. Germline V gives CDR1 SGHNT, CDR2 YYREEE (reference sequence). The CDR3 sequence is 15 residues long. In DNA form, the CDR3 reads TGTGCCAGCAGCTCTGGACAGGCAAGTAGCACTGAAGCTTTCTTT. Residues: CASSSGQASSTEAFF.